This TCR beta chain was captured by sequencing in a study of cytomegalovirus exposure and HLA in healthy donors. Study conclusions and caveats: A likely sequencing artifact accounted for one observed cluster of highly shared sequence variants. Of the V segments, some could not be distinguished, including TRBV6-2 and TRBV6-3, and were excluded.

CDR3 size: 14 residues. Between the trimmed V and J ends, which lost 0 bases and 5 bases, there was a span of 11 bases. Germline CDR1 and CDR2: MNHEY and SMNVEV (reference sequence). Donors sampled were nominally healthy, though unrecorded immune exposures were likely. Both 60 Vbeta primers and 13 Jbeta primers went into the PCR. Assay used: immunoSEQ multiplex PCR; TCRdb lists only in-frame clones, some missing. Found here are under 200,000 clones, approximately 82% of them singletons; the top ten hold 1.7%. On this clone itself: Its antigen is currently unknown.

The chain carries TRBV27 and TRBJ2-7; maybe TRBD1 (5 bases). Material for sequencing was PBMCs. The source of this sequence is a young woman in good health and CMV-seronegative. CDR3 loop: CASSLSPGSDEQYV. In DNA form, the CDR3 reads TGTGCCAGCAGTTTATCTCCAGGGTCGGACGAGCAGTACGTC.